What follows are 23 T cell receptor beta chains derived from one specimen sequenced in a study of shared clonotypes between healthy human individuals. Clones were read by immunoSEQ multiplex PCR, and TCRdb kept only the in-frame ones, dropping some. The sample lists around 2,000,000 clones; 85% to 95% were seen once. The source material was naive CD4+ T cells sorted from blood. Regarding subset: CD45RA+ positively selected. The receptors here all came from a man aged 18 to 30 in good health.

The rearrangement joins TRBV7-9 to TRBJ2-5; D is ambiguous. V was pared by 5 bases and J by 5 bases, with 15 bases between. Germline CDR1 and CDR2: SEHNR and FQNEAQ (reference sequence). There are 14 residues in the CDR3. CDR3: CASSPRPGLETQYF. The CDR3 nucleotides read TGTGCCAGCAGCCCCCGCCCGGGTTTGGAGACCCAGTACTTC.

On this clone itself: Other DNA sequences in this sample translate to the same CDR3. The V call is TRBV10-3, the J call TRBJ1-1; 9 nucleotides match TRBD1. V dropped 10 bases and J dropped 3; count of bases not matched to a gene: 3. Germline V CDR1 and CDR2: ENHRY, SYGVKD. This CDR3 spans 12 amino acids. CDR3 coding DNA: TGTGCCACAACAGGGGGCTACACTGAAGCTTTCTTT. Translating it yields CATTGGYTEAFF.

The chain links TRBV7-2 to TRBJ1-1, with D maybe TRBD1 (5 bases). Deletions cut 4 bases from V and 0 bases from J, with 15 bases between. The CDR3 is 16 residues long. Germline assignment: CDR1 SGHTA and CDR2 FQGNSA. CDR3 sequence reads: CASSYLGPRMNTEAFF. CDR3 bases: TGTGCCAGCAGCTACCTGGGGCCCCGAATGAACACTGAAGCTTTCTTT.

This CDR3 reads CASSLGTAIYNEQFF. CDR3 in DNA: TGTGCCAGCAGTCTGGGGACAGCCATATACAATGAGCAGTTCTTC. This chain joins TRBV25-1 and TRBJ2-1; 7 positions agree with TRBD1. Germline assignment: CDR1 MGHDK and CDR2 SYGVNS. The CDR3 is 15 amino acids. V lost 5 bases, J lost 4 bases, and 8 bases stayed unmatched.

The chain couples TRBV29-1 to TRBJ2-6, with 11 bases identical to TRBD1. From germline, CDR1 is SQVTM and CDR2 ANQGSEA. This CDR3 is 17 amino acids long. The CDR3 DNA is TGCAGTGTCATCGGACAGGGGGCGTTCTCTGGGGCCAACGTCCTGACTTTC. Its protein is CSVIGQGAFSGANVLTF.

A remark on this clone: The same CDR3 arises from other DNA sequences in this sample as well. The chain combines TRBV5-1 with TRBJ2-3, with D unresolved. The CDR3 runs to 14 residues. The V gene lost 0 bases and the J gene lost 2 bases, with 7 bases spanning the gap. Germline V gene data show CDR1 as SGHRS and CDR2 as YFSETQ. CDR3 sequence reads: CASSLGGITDTQYF. As DNA, the CDR3 is TGCGCCAGCAGCTTGGGCGGCATCACAGATACGCAGTATTTT.

The J gene is TRBJ2-7, the V gene TRBV7-2, with D maybe TRBD1 (5 bases). The CDR3 totals 14 residues. Trimming pared 5 bases from V and 0 bases from J, leaving 11 bases between. The germline gives CDR1 SGHTA, CDR2 FQGNSA. The CDR3 DNA is TGTGCCAGCAGCCCGGACATCCACTCCTACGAGCAGTACTTC. It specifies CASSPDIHSYEQYF. Full variable domain (rest looked up from reference TRBV7-2 and TRBJ2-7): GAGVSQSPSNKVTEKGKDVELRCDPISGHTALYWYRQSLGQGLEFLIYFQGNSAPDKSGLPSDRFSAERTGGSVSTLTIQRTQQEDSAVYLCASSPDIHSYEQYFGPGTRLTVT.

V and J are TRBV7-8 and TRBJ1-1, with D possibly matching TRBD1 (6 bases). Germline CDR1 is SGHVS and CDR2 is FQNEAQ. The CDR3 runs 15 residues. Trimming shortened V by 3 bases and J by 2 bases, and 13 bases separated the two germline ends. In DNA form, the CDR3 reads TGTGCCAGCAGCTTGGGGGAGGGGGACAACACTGAAGCTTTCTTT. Encoded protein: CASSLGEGDNTEAFF.

This clone has only one observation. Its ends do not fully match the called genes, so a read error is possible. The rearrangement uses TRBV4-3 and TRBJ1-2; perhaps TRBD1 as D (6 bases). Germline CDR1 reads LGHNA; CDR2 reads YSLEER. This CDR3 has 15 residues. This CDR3 is CASSQGSTGTYGHTF. The CDR3 DNA sequence: TGCGCCAGCAGCCAAGGGTCAACAGGGACCTATGGCCACACCTTC.

This clone appeared a single time. The chain combines TRBV5-1 with TRBJ2-7; TRBD2 agrees at 9 bases. CDR3 length equals 15 residues. Germline lookup yields CDR1 SGHRS and CDR2 YFSETQ. J lost 4 bases, V lost 0 bases, and 5 bases had no gene match. This CDR3 is CASSLVASGIYEQYF. The CDR3 DNA reads TGCGCCAGCAGCTTGGTGGCTAGCGGGATTTACGAGCAGTACTTC.

This chain uses TRBV15 with TRBJ1-2, with D perhaps TRBD1 (6 bases). Trimming pared 5 bases from V and 4 bases from J, leaving 14 bases between. Per the germline V gene, CDR1 is LNHNV and CDR2 is YYDKDF (reference sequence). CDR3 length: 14 residues. In DNA, the CDR3 is TGTGCCACCAGCGGGGCCGACAGGTCCTATGGCTACACCTTC. This codes for CATSGADRSYGYTF.

The chain combines TRBV29-1 with TRBJ2-2; weak D call: TRBD1 (5 bases). Trimming cost V 2 bases and J 3 bases, with 13 bases left between them. The CDR3 spans 15 residues. Germline V gene sequence: CDR1 SQVTM, CDR2 ANQGSEA. Here the CDR3 reads CSVEWGPGYTGELFF. As DNA, the CDR3 is TGCAGCGTTGAATGGGGCCCCGGGTACACCGGGGAGCTGTTTTTT.

CDR3 in amino acids: CASSTGGRGEQYF. CDR3 sequence (DNA): TGTGCCAGTAGTACCGGGGGCAGGGGCGAGCAGTACTTC. The genes are TRBV19 and TRBJ2-7; the D gene could be TRBD1 or TRBD2 (6 bases each). The CDR3 has 13 residues. CDR1 LNHDA and CDR2 SQIVND come from the germline V gene (reference sequence). V was cut by 4 bases and J by 6 bases, with 13 bases left in between.

CDR3 nucleotides: TGTGCCATCAGTCCCCGGGACAGCGCTAACTATGGCTACACCTTC. The encoded protein is CAISPRDSANYGYTF. This rearrangement joins TRBV10-3 to TRBJ1-2, with 7 bases fitting TRBD1. Unmatched junction bases numbered 6, after V lost 5 bases and J lost 0 bases. From germline, CDR1 is ENHRY and CDR2 SYGVKD. The CDR3 loop spans 15 amino acids.

The chain joins TRBV11-2 to TRBJ2-5, with D perhaps matching TRBD2 (6 bases). This CDR3 is built from 15 residues. The germline V gene encodes CDR1 SGHAT and CDR2 FQNNGV. V shed 10 bases and J shed 2 bases, with 20 bases lying between them. The CDR3 loop reads CATSRGSGPQETQYF. CDR3 nucleotide sequence: TGTGCCACTTCGCGCGGTAGCGGTCCTCAAGAGACCCAGTACTTC.

Worth noting for this clone: This same CDR3 is encoded by further DNA sequences in the sample. This rearrangement joins TRBV5-1 to TRBJ2-7; D is ambiguous. Germline CDR1 is SGHRS and CDR2 is YFSETQ. Trimming left V 1 base short and J 1 base short, with 3 bases between. The CDR3 loop spans 12 amino acids. The CDR3 DNA sequence: TGCGCCAGCAGCTTGACTTCCTACGAGCAGTACTTC. Its protein is CASSLTSYEQYF.

The CDR3, as DNA: TGTGCCAGCAGCTTTGGGGAAGGGGAGGCAGTCCAAGAGACCCAGTACTTC. Translation gives CASSFGEGEAVQETQYF. The chain carries TRBV5-6 and TRBJ2-5; tentative D call: TRBD2 (6 bases). The CDR3 spans 17 residues. The V gene's germline CDR1 is SGHDT and CDR2 YYEEEE. Trimming took off 2 bases at V and 1 base at J, with 18 bases between the two ends. Complete variable domain (other parts from reference TRBV5-6 and TRBJ2-5): DAGVTQSPTHLIKTRGQQVTLRCSPKSGHDTVSWYQQALGQGPQFIFQYYEEEERQRGNFPDRFSGHQFPNYSSELNVNALLLGDSALYLCASSFGEGEAVQETQYFGPGTRLLVL.

The chain has TRBV27 and TRBJ2-1; 11 bases map to TRBD2. The CDR3 has 15 residues. The germline gives CDR1 MNHEY, CDR2 SMNVEV (reference sequence). V shed 5 bases and J 6 bases; nucleotides not matched to a gene: 6. The CDR3 DNA follows: TGTGCCAGCAGTCCAGGACTAGCGGGTAGCAATGAGCAGTTCTTC. The encoded protein is CASSPGLAGSNEQFF.

CDR3 coding DNA: TGTGCCATCAGTGATAGGGGGCGCGAGACTGAAAAACTGTTTTTT. The encoded protein is CAISDRGRETEKLFF. The chain employs TRBV10-3 and TRBJ1-4, with 7 bases lining up with TRBD1. CDR3 length: 15 residues. The germline CDR1 and CDR2 sequences are ENHRY and SYGVKD. After removal of 3 bases from V and 7 bases from J, the junction contained 8 bases not matched to a gene.

V and J are TRBV7-9 and TRBJ2-3; 9 nucleotides match TRBD2. The J segment lost 2 bases and the V segment lost 7 bases, leaving 4 bases of the junction unmatched. CDR1 and CDR2 from the germline V gene are SEHNR and FQNEAQ (reference sequence). This CDR3 has 14 amino acids. The CDR3 nucleotides read TGTGCCAGCACCATAGCGGGGGTCACAGATACGCAGTATTTT. It encodes CASTIAGVTDTQYF.

Only one count was recorded for this clone. The V and J genes are TRBV7-2 and TRBJ1-4; tentatively, D is TRBD1 (6 bases). Between the trimmed V and J ends, which lost 5 bases and 3 bases, there was a span of 16 bases. Germline CDR1 SGHTA, CDR2 FQGNSA. This CDR3 has 16 residues. CDR3 region: CASSLRGAAANEKLFF. In DNA, the CDR3 is TGTGCCAGCAGCCTGCGGGGGGCGGCAGCTAATGAAAAACTGTTTTTT.

For this clone: Distinct nucleotide sequences in the sample also encode this CDR3. The rearrangement joins TRBV6-1 to TRBJ2-3, with D tentatively TRBD2 (6 bases). From germline, CDR1 is MNHNS and CDR2 SASEGT. The ends were cut back, 3 bases at V and 1 base at J, with 11 bases in the middle. The CDR3 has 15 residues. The CDR3 DNA reads as TGTGCCAGCAGTGATGGCGGGGCGGGCACAGATACGCAGTATTTT. Its protein is CASSDGGAGTDTQYF.

The rearrangement uses TRBV6-5 and TRBJ2-7, with a possible D match to TRBD2 (6 bases). The V end lost 8 bases, the J end lost 0 bases, and 11 bases lay between the germline ends. CDR1 is MNHEY and CDR2 is SVGAGI in the germline V gene. This CDR3 contains 13 residues. The CDR3 DNA sequence: TGTGCCAGCTTCCGGGAGCCCTCCTACGAGCAGTACTTC. Protein: CASFREPSYEQYF.